Below are 24 T cell receptor beta chains sequenced from a single sample in a study of Graves' ophthalmopathy and Graves' hyperthyroidism. The authors amplified TCR beta CDR3 regions, and they did so from RNA transcripts for repertoire sequencing. First-round RT-PCR used HTBI primers; second-round multiplex PCR followed. Each CDR3 protein is one row after TCRdb ran MiXCR on the multiplex PCR reads. Of roughly 420,000 distinct CDR3 sequences listed, roughly 21% are singletons. Input material: peripheral blood. Receptors were obtained from a woman aged 18-29 years with stable Graves' hyperthyroidism.

This clonotype was detected ten times or more. V and J are TRBV6-1 and TRBJ1-3; D call uncertain. V gave up 6 bases and J gave up 3 bases, with 12 bases separating them. The CDR3 runs to 14 residues. Germline lookup yields CDR1 MNHNS and CDR2 SASEGT. CDR3 sequence (DNA): TGTGCCAGCAGAGAGGAGGGTTATGGAAACACCATATATTTT. Protein sequence: CASREEGYGNTIYF.

This clonotype was observed many times. This chain joins TRBV14 and TRBJ2-2; D not resolved. Per the germline V gene, CDR1 is SGHDN and CDR2 is FVKESK. Trimming took 5 bases from V and 1 from J, leaving 8 bases between them. CDR3 size: 14 residues. The CDR3 DNA reads TGTGCCAGCAGCAAACAGCGGAACACCGGGGAGCTGTTTTTT. Its translation: CASSKQRNTGELFF.

This chain connects TRBV28 to TRBJ1-2, with D hard to call. Germline loops: CDR1 MDHEN, CDR2 SYDVKM. Trimming removed 5 bases from V and 8 bases from J, with 12 bases in between. The CDR3 is 12 amino acids. The CDR3 coding sequence is TGTGCCAGCAGTAAGGGCCCACAGGGCTACACCTTC. It encodes CASSKGPQGYTF.

This clonotype came up many times. The chain employs TRBV19 and TRBJ2-4; D is uncertain. There are 11 residues in the CDR3. Germline CDR1 LNHDA, CDR2 SQIVND (reference sequence). Between the trimmed V and J ends, which lost 2 bases and 4 bases, there was a span of 0 bases. The chain's CDR3 is CASSIKNIQYF. The CDR3 DNA sequence: TGTGCCAGTAGTATAAAAAACATTCAGTACTTC.

At least ten counts were recorded for this clonotype. The rearrangement links TRBV29-1 to TRBJ2-2; D unclear. Germline-derived CDR1 and CDR2 are SQVTM and ANQGSEA. Trimming shortened V by 4 bases and J by 2 bases, and 8 bases separated the two germline ends. The CDR3 sequence is 13 residues long. The CDR3 DNA reads as TGCAGCGTTGGCCAGACTAACACCGGGGAGCTGTTTTTT. Its protein is CSVGQTNTGELFF.

This clonotype was counted many times. The gene calls are TRBV18 and TRBJ2-7; 9 bases are shared with TRBD1. The CDR3 is made up of 14 amino acids. Per germline, CDR1 KGHSH and CDR2 LQKENI. Unmatched junction bases numbered 7, after V lost 6 bases and J lost 4 bases. In nucleotides, the CDR3 is TGTGCCAGCTCCCTTACAGGGGGCGAATACGAGCAGTACTTC. Amino acids: CASSLTGGEYEQYF.

In its sample, this clonotype was seen many times. V gene TRBV28 combines with J gene TRBJ2-7, with 7 nucleotides matching TRBD1. After removal of 2 bases from V and 5 bases from J, the junction contained 6 bases not matched to a gene. CDR3 size: 14 residues. CDR1 is MDHEN and CDR2 is SYDVKM in the germline V gene. The CDR3 nucleotides are TGTGCCAGCAGTTTAGGACAGGCGCGTCACGAGCAGTACTTC. Its protein is CASSLGQARHEQYF.

The V gene is TRBV4-1, the J gene TRBJ2-7; 11 positions agree with TRBD2. V was pared by 0 bases and J by 2 bases, with 9 bases of the junction left unmatched. The CDR3 contains 18 residues. Germline V gives CDR1 MGHRA, CDR2 YSYEKL. CDR3 nucleotides: TGCGCCAGCAGCCAAGAATGGGATAGCGGGAGGGCCGCCTACGAGCAGTACTTC. Protein product: CASSQEWDSGRAAYEQYF.

This clonotype was seen ten or more times. V usage is TRBV27 and J usage is TRBJ2-5, with TRBD2 as a possible D gene (7 bases). V lost 3 bases and J lost 5, with 22 bases in between. This CDR3 is 17 amino acids long. CDR1 is MNHEY, CDR2 SMNVEV, per germline (reference sequence). DNA of the CDR3: TGTGCCAGCAGTTTGGCAGGGGACCCAACCGGGAGGGAGACCCAGTACTTC. Its translation is CASSLAGDPTGRETQYF.

This clonotype was detected ten times or more. This chain links TRBV10-3 with TRBJ2-7; D could derive from TRBD1 or TRBD2 (5 bases each). The CDR3 has 12 residues. Looked up from germline, CDR1 is ENHRY and CDR2 is SYGVKD. V was clipped by 8 bases and J by 2 bases, with 10 bases between them. Here the CDR3 reads CAIRDGTYEQYF. The DNA for the CDR3 is TGTGCCATCCGGGACGGCACCTACGAGCAGTACTTC.

V is TRBV25-1 and J is TRBJ2-7, with D perhaps matching TRBD1 (5 bases). CDR3 length equals 15 residues. The germline CDR1 and CDR2 sequences are MGHDK and SYGVNS. Trimming left V 4 bases short and J 3 bases short, with 16 bases between. DNA of the CDR3: TGTGCCAGCAGTGCCCAGGGCGAGGCCCACTACGAGCAGTACTTC. Encoded protein: CASSAQGEAHYEQYF.

This clonotype was recorded at least ten times. This chain uses TRBV6-5 with TRBJ1-1; 9 bases map to TRBD1. In germline, CDR1 is MNHEY, CDR2 SVGAGI. The CDR3 consists of 17 residues. V lost 2 bases, J lost 1 base, and 8 bases stayed unmatched. The CDR3 region is CASSYGDREVANTEAFF. CDR3 in DNA: TGTGCCAGCAGTTACGGGGACAGGGAGGTGGCGAACACTGAAGCTTTCTTT.

This clonotype appeared many times. V and J are TRBV6-2 or TRBV6-3 and TRBJ2-5; 10 nucleotides align to TRBD2. CDR1 and CDR2 from the germline V gene are MNHEY and SVGEGT. This CDR3 comprises 14 residues. V trimming: 6 bases; J trimming: 4 bases; junction bases outside the gene matches: 5. The CDR3 DNA is TGTGCCAGCAGCTCTAGCGGGAGTAGAGAGACCCAGTACTTC. This encodes CASSSSGSRETQYF.

The chain has TRBV12-3 or TRBV12-4 and TRBJ1-1, with D possibly being TRBD1 (6 bases). The CDR3 has 14 amino acids. V was cut by 7 bases and J by 4 bases, with 16 bases left in between. In DNA, the CDR3 is TGTGCCAGCAACCAGTGGGGAGGGGGCACTGAAGCTTTCTTT. It specifies CASNQWGGGTEAFF.

About this clonotype itself: Because it lacks the conserved phenylalanine or tryptophan at the end, this CDR3 is likely a read error. The chain carries TRBV20-1 and TRBJ1-1; D not resolved. Trimming removed 6 bases at V and 3 bases at J, with 17 bases between. This CDR3 comprises 14 residues. Germline CDR1 is DFQATT and CDR2 is SNEGSKA (reference sequence). CDR3 region: CSAGWTDAHTEAFV. CDR3 in DNA: TGCAGTGCCGGTTGGACGGATGCTCACACTGAAGCTTTCGTT.

With regard to this clonotype: Given the absence of the conserved phenylalanine or tryptophan at the CDR3 end, a read error is likely. It is unclear where the CDR3 begins or ends on the DNA, so no DNA is shown, and the CDR3 is as TCRdb lists it. This chain connects TRBV7-6 to TRBJ1-5. Termini included, the CDR3 measures 14 amino acids. Germline CDR1 is SGHVS and CDR2 is FNYEAQ. The CDR3 protein is CASSLGPGNQPHHL.

This clonotype appeared a few times. This chain connects TRBV3-1 to TRBJ2-4; D unclear. The CDR3 extends over 13 amino acids. Between the trimmed V and J ends, which lost 1 base and 8 bases, there was a span of 9 bases. The germline gives CDR1 LGHDT, CDR2 YNNKEL (reference sequence). CDR3: CASSQGTGHIQYF. DNA for the CDR3: TGTGCCAGCAGCCAAGGAACCGGACACATTCAGTACTTC.

This clonotype showed up many times. This chain uses TRBV25-1 with TRBJ2-3; D is perhaps TRBD2 (5 bases). The CDR3 spans 20 residues. Germline V gene sequence: CDR1 MGHDK, CDR2 SYGVNS. The germline V and J ends were trimmed by 3 bases and 0 bases, with 25 bases remaining between them. CDR3 amino acids: CASSDLRQTDYQTSTDTQYF. CDR3 coding DNA: TGTGCCAGCAGTGATTTACGGCAGACCGACTACCAAACTAGCACAGATACGCAGTATTTT.

This clonotype was counted only a few times. A much larger clone lies a single base off, so this may be a read error. The rearrangement joins TRBV29-1 to TRBJ1-1; no reliable D call. The CDR3 runs to 12 residues. CDR1 and CDR2 (germline): SQVTM, ANQGSEA. CDR3 loop: CSVEGDNTEACF. Written as DNA, the CDR3 is TGCAGCGTTGAAGGAGACAACACTGAAGCTTGCTTT.

This clonotype was seen repeatedly, ten times or more. The chain recombines TRBV7-2 with TRBJ1-3; the D gene is possibly TRBD1 (5 bases). The CDR3 sequence is 15 residues long. V was cut by 3 bases and J by 0 bases, with 9 bases left in between. Germline CDR1 and CDR2: SGHTA and FQGNSA. This CDR3 reads CASSFGQSSGNTIYF. As DNA, the CDR3 is TGTGCCAGCAGCTTCGGACAAAGCTCTGGAAACACCATATATTTT.

This clonotype was recorded a few times. The chain is built from TRBV7-2 and TRBJ2-7; the match to TRBD2 covers 7 bases. J was trimmed by 2 bases and V by 1 base; bases with no gene match: 5. This CDR3 comprises 15 residues. Germline V gene lookup returns CDR1 SGHTA and CDR2 FQGNSA. CDR3 in DNA: TGTGCCAGCAGCTTAGGCGGGGGAATCGCCTACGAGCAGTACTTC. Protein: CASSLGGGIAYEQYF.

In its sample, this clonotype was seen many times. The chain uses TRBV2 and TRBJ2-7, with 8 bases aligning to TRBD2. Germline CDR1 reads SNHLY; CDR2 reads FYNNEI. The CDR3 is 16 residues long. The trim removed 2 bases at V and 5 bases at J, leaving 11 bases unmatched. The CDR3 DNA reads as TGTGCCAGCAGTGAATTGGGTAGCGGGATTAACCACGAGCAGTACTTC. Translated, it gives CASSELGSGINHEQYF.

This clonotype was seen many times. The genes are TRBV20-1 and TRBJ1-2; D call uncertain. Looked up from germline, CDR1 is DFQATT and CDR2 is SNEGSKA (reference sequence). The CDR3 spans 14 residues. V lost 0 bases and J lost 1, with 9 bases in between. CDR3 residues: CSAREGRVNYGYTF. The CDR3 coding sequence is TGCAGTGCTAGAGAGGGCCGGGTTAACTATGGCTACACCTTC.

This clonotype was seen repeatedly, ten times or more. This chain uses TRBV2 with TRBJ1-2; 10 bases map to TRBD1. Germline V gene lookup returns CDR1 SNHLY and CDR2 FYNNEI. The V segment lost 6 bases and the J segment 2 bases; nucleotides outside the gene matches: 6. The CDR3 runs 15 residues. DNA of the CDR3: TGTGCCAGCAGGCCGGGACAGGGGACCAACTATGGCTACACCTTC. Translated: CASRPGQGTNYGYTF.